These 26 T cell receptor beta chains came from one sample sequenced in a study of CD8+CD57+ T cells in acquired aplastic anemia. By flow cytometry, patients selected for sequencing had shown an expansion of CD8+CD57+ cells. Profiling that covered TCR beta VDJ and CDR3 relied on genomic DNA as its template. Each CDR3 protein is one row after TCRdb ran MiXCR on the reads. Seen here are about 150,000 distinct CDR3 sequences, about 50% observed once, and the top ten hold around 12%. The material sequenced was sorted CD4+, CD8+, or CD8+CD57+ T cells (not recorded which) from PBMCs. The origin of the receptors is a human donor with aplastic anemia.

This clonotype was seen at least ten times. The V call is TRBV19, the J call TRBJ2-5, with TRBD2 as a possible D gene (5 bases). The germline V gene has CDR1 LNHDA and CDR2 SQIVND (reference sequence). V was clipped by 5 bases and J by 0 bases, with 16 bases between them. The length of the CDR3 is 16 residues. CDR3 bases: TGTGCCAGTAGTGGGGTTGGACTGGGGTACCAAGAGACCCAGTACTTC. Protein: CASSGVGLGYQETQYF.

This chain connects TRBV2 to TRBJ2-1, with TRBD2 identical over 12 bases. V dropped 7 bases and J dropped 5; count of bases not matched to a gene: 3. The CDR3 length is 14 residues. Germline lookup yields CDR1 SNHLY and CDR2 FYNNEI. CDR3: CASKGLAGNNEQFF. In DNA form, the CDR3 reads TGTGCCAGCAAAGGACTAGCGGGGAACAATGAGCAGTTCTTC.

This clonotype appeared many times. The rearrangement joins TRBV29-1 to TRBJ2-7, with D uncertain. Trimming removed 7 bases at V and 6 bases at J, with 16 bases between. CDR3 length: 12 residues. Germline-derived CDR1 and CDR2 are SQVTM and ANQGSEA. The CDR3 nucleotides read TGCAGCGCCGGACGGGTGGGAAGCGAGCAGTACTTC. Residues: CSAGRVGSEQYF.

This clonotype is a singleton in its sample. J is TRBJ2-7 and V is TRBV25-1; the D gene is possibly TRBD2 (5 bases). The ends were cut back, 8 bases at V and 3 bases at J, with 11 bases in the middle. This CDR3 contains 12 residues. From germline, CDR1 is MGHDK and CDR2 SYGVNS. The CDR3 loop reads CASGERVYEQYF. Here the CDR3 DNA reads TGTGCCAGCGGGGAGAGGGTCTACGAGCAGTACTTC.

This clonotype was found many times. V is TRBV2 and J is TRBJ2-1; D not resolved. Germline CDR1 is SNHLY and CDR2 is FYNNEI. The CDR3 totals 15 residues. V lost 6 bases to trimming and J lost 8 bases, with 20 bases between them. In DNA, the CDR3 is TGTGCCAGCAGGGAGACCTACCCCTTAGTGGATGAGCAGTTCTTC. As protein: CASRETYPLVDEQFF.

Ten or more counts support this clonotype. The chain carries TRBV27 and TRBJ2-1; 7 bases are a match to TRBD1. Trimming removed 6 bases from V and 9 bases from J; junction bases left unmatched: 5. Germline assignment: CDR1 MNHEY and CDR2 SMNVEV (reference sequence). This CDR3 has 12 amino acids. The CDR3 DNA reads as TGTGCCAGCAGCCGACAGGGTCGTGAGCAGTTCTTC. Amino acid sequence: CASSRQGREQFF.

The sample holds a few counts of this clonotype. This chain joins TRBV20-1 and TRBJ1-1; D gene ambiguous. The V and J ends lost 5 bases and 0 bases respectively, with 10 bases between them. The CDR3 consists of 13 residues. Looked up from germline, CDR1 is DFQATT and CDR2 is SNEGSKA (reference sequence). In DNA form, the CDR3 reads TGCAGTGCTCTCGACATCTTGAACACTGAAGCTTTCTTT. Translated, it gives CSALDILNTEAFF.

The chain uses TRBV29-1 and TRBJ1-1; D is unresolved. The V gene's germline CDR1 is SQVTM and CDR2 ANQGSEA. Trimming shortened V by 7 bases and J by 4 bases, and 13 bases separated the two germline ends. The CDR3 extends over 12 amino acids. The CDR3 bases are TGCAGCGCCGACTTGATAAGCACTGAAGCTTTCTTT. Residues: CSADLISTEAFF.

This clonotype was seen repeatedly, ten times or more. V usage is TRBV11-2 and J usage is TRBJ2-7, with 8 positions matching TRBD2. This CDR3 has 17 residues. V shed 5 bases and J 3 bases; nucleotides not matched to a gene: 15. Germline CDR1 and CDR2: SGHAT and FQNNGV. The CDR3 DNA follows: TGTGCCAGCAGCCCCCGCGTTGGGGGACTAGAAGACTACGAGCAGTACTTC. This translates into CASSPRVGGLEDYEQYF.

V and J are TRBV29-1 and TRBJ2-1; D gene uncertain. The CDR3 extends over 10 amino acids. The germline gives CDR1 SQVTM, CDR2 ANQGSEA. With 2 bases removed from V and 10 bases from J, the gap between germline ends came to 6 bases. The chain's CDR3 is CSVESDEQFF. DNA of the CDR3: TGCAGCGTTGAATCAGACGAGCAGTTCTTC.

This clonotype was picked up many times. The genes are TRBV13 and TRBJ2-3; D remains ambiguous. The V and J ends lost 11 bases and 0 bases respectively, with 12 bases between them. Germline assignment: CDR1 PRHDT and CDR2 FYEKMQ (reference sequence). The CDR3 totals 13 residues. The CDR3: CASSKGSTDTQYF. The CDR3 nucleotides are TGTGCCTCTTCTAAGGGTAGCACAGATACGCAGTATTTT.

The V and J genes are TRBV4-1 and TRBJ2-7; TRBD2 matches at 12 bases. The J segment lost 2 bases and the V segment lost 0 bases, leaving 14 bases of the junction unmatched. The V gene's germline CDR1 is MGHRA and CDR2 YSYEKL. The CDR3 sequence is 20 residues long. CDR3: CASSQEAPGTSGRHPYEQYF. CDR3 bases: TGCGCCAGCAGCCAAGAAGCTCCCGGGACTAGCGGGCGCCATCCCTACGAGCAGTACTTC.

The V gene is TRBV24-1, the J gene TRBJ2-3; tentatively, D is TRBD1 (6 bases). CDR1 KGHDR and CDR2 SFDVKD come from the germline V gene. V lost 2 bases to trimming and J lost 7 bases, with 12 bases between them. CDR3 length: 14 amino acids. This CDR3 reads CATSDSDRWNTQYF. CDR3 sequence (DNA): TGTGCCACCAGTGATTCGGACAGATGGAATACGCAGTATTTT.

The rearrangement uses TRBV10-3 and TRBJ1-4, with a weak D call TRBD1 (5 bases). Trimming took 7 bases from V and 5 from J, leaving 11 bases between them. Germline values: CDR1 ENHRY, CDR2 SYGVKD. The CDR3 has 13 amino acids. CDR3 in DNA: TGTGCCATCATGGGACGGAAAAATGAAAAACTGTTTTTT. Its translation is CAIMGRKNEKLFF.

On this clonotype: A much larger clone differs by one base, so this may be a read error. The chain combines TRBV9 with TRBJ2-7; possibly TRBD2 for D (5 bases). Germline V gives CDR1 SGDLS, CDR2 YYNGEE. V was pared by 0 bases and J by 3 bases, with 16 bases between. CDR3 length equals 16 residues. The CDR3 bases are TGTGCCAGCAGCGTAGAAGGAGGCGGCCCCTTCTACGAGCAGTACTTC. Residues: CASSVEGGGPFYEQYF. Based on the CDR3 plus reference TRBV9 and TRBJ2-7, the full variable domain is DSGVTQTPKHLITATGQRVTLRCSPRSGDLSVYWYQQSLDQGLQFLIQYYNGEERAKGNILERFSAQQFPDLHSELNLSSLELGDSALYFCASSVEGGGPFYEQYFGPGTRLTVT.

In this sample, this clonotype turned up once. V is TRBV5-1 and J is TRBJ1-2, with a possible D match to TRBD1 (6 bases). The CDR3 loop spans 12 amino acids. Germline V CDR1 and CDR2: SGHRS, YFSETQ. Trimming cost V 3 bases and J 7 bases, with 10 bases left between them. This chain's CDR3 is CASSYTGPGYTF. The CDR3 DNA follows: TGCGCCAGCAGCTACACAGGGCCTGGCTACACCTTC.

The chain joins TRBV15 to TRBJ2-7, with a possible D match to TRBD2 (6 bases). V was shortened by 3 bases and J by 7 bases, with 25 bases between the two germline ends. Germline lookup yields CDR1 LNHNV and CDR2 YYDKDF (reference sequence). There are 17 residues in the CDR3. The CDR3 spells CATSSASSGTEAGEQYF. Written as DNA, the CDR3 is TGTGCCACCAGCAGTGCTAGTTCCGGGACCGAGGCGGGGGAGCAGTACTTC.

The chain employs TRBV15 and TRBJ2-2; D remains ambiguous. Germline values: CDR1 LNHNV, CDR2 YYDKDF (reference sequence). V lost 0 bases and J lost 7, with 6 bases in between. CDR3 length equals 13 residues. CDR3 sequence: CATSRDWVGELFF. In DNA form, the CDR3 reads TGTGCCACCAGCAGAGACTGGGTCGGGGAGCTGTTTTTT.

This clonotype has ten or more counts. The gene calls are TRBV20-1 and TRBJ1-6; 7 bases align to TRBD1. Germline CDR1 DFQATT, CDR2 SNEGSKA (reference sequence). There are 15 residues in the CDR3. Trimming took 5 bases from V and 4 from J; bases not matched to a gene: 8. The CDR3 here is CSALGDRAYNSPLHF. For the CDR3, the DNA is TGCAGTGCTCTCGGCGACAGGGCGTATAATTCACCCCTCCACTTT.

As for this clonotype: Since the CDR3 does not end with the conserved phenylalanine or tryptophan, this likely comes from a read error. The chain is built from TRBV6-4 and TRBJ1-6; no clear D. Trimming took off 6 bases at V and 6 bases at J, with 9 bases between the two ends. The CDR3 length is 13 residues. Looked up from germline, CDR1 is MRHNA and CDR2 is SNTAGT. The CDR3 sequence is CASRATLNSPLHL. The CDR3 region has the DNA TGTGCCAGCAGAGCGACACTTAATTCACCCCTCCACCTT.

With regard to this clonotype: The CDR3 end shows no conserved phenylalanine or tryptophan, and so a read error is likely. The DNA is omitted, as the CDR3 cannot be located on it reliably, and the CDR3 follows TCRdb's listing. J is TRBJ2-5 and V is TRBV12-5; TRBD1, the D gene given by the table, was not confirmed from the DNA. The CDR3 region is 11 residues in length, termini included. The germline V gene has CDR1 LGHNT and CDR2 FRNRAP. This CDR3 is CASGPLAGGPL.

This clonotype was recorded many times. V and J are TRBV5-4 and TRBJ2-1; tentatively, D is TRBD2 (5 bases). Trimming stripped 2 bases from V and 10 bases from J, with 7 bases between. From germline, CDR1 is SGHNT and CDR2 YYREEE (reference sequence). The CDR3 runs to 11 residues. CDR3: CASSFQREQFF. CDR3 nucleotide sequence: TGTGCCAGCAGCTTCCAGCGGGAGCAGTTCTTC.

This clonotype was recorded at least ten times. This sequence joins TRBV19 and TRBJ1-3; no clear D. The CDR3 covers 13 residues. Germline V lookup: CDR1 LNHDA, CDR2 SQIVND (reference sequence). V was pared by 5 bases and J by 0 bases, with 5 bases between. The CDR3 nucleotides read TGTGCCAGTAGTTTGTTCTCTGGAAACACCATATATTTT. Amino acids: CASSLFSGNTIYF.

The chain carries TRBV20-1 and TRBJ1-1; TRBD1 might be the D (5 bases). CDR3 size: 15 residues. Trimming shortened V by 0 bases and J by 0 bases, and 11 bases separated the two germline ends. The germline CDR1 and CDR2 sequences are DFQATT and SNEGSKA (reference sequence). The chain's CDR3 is CSARDRGRMNTEAFF. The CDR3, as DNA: TGCAGTGCTAGAGATCGGGGACGTATGAACACTGAAGCTTTCTTT.

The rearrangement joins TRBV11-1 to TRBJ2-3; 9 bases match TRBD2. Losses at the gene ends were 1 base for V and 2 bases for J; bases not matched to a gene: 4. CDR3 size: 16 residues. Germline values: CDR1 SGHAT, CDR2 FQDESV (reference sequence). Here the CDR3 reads CASSLGSSGNTDTQYF. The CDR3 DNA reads TGTGCCAGCAGCTTAGGCTCTAGCGGGAACACAGATACGCAGTATTTT.

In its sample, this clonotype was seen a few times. The CDR3 sequence is CAGGENTEAFF. The CDR3 DNA sequence: TGTGCCGGGGGGGAGAACACTGAAGCTTTCTTT. The chain joins TRBV6-1 to TRBJ1-1; possible D gene TRBD1, 5 bases. This CDR3 spans 11 amino acids. CDR1 and CDR2 from the germline V gene are MNHNS and SASEGT. The V end was cut by 11 bases, the J end by 1 base, with 8 bases between.